This passage covers 6 T cell receptor beta chains from one sample sequenced in a study of cytomegalovirus exposure and HLA in healthy donors. The study ran its PCR with 60 Vbeta and 13 Jbeta primers. TCRdb's table, derived via immunoSEQ multiplex PCR, lists solely in-frame clones and lacks some. The sample shows under 200,000 clones, roughly 88% of them seen only once. The sample taken for sequencing was PBMCs. The origin of the receptors is a man in his fifties in good health and CMV-seropositive.

The chain carries TRBV7-9 and TRBJ1-6, with 7 bases matching TRBD1. The J segment lost 7 bases and the V segment lost 5 bases, leaving 5 bases of the junction unmatched. The CDR3 runs to 14 residues. Germline assignment: CDR1 SEHNR and CDR2 FQNEAQ (reference sequence). The CDR3 coding sequence is TGTGCCAGCAGCCTACAGGGGTTGAATTCACCCCTCCACTTT. This encodes CASSLQGLNSPLHF.

This rearrangement joins TRBV10-2 to TRBJ1-1; no definite D call. Germline CDR1 reads WSHSY; CDR2 reads SAAADI. The CDR3 runs to 15 residues. V lost 3 bases and J 11 bases, leaving 22 bases between the germline ends. The CDR3 bases are TGCGCCAGCAGTGATAAGGAGAGACTGTCGCGGTCTGCTTTCTTT. Protein product: CASSDKERLSRSAFF.

The rearrangement joins TRBV9 to TRBJ2-1, with D unresolved. V was trimmed by 0 bases and J by 0 bases, leaving 7 bases between them. The CDR3 totals 15 residues. The V gene's germline CDR1 is SGDLS and CDR2 YYNGEE. CDR3 coding DNA: TGTGCCAGCAGCGTAGACATGGCCTCCTACAATGAGCAGTTCTTC. It translates to CASSVDMASYNEQFF.

The rearrangement links TRBV5-8 to TRBJ2-5; the D is unclear. V was shortened by 0 bases and J by 3 bases, with 6 bases between the two germline ends. CDR1 is SGHTS and CDR2 is YDEGEE in the germline V gene. The CDR3 loop spans 13 amino acids. CDR3 in amino acids: CASSLDREETQYF. For the CDR3, the DNA is TGTGCCAGCAGCTTGGACAGAGAAGAGACCCAGTACTTC. Combining the CDR3 with reference TRBV5-8 and TRBJ2-5 gives the whole variable domain EAGVTQSPTHLIKTRGQQATLRCSPISGHTSVYWYQQALGLGLQFLLWYDEGEERNRGNFPPRFSGRQFPNYSSELNVNALELEDSALYLCASSLDREETQYFGPGTRLLVL.

The rearrangement joins TRBV6-1 to TRBJ1-2, with a weak D call TRBD1 (5 bases). The CDR3 spans 12 residues. Germline lookup yields CDR1 MNHNS and CDR2 SASEGT. The V and J ends lost 6 bases and 4 bases respectively, with 9 bases between them. The CDR3 sequence is CASRDQGYGYTF. CDR3 bases: TGTGCCAGCAGGGACCAGGGCTATGGCTACACCTTC.

The chain couples TRBV7-3 to TRBJ2-3; 9 bases fit TRBD2. The J segment lost 8 bases and the V segment lost 4 bases, leaving 7 bases of the junction unmatched. The CDR3 sequence is 14 residues long. Germline lookup yields CDR1 SGHTA and CDR2 FQGTGA. CDR3 loop: CASSSGLASTTQYF. In DNA, the CDR3 is TGTGCCAGCAGCTCAGGACTAGCGAGCACTACGCAGTATTTT.